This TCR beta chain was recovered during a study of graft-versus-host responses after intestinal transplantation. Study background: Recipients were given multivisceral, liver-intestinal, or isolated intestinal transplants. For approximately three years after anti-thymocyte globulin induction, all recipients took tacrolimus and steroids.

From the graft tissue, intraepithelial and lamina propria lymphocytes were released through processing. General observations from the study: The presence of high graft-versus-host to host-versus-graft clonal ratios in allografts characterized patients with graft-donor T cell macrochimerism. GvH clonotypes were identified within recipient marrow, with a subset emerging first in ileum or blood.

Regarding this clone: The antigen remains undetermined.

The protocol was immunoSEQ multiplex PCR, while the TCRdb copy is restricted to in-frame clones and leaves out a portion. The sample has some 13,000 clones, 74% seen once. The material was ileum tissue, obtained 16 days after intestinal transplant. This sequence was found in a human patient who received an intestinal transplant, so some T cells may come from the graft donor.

This CDR3 is CASSDGIGTSGIQETQYF. The CDR3 DNA sequence: TGTGCCAGCAGTGATGGGATTGGGACTAGCGGGATCCAAGAGACCCAGTACTTC. V usage is TRBV25-1 and J usage is TRBJ2-5; 13 nucleotides align to TRBD2. Per the germline V gene, CDR1 is MGHDK and CDR2 is SYGVNS. CDR3 size: 18 residues. V was pared by 3 bases and J by 1 base, with 8 bases of the junction left unmatched.